The sequence of this T cell receptor beta chain was determined in a study of CXCR3-negative and CXCR3-positive naive CD8 T cells. The study, taken as a whole, reports: Naive CXCR3-negative cells resembled naive CXCR3-positive cells in TRBV-TRBJ usage; memory cells differed. Greater hydrophobicity was found in TRB CDR3s of CXCR3-positive naive cells than of CXCR3-negative naive cells.

Libraries of TRB cDNA were made by 5' RACE and carried UMIs. TCRdb reprocessed the 5' RACE reads and reports one entry per CDR3 protein, with no DNA. The listing records 150,000 or so distinct CDR3 sequences. The germline V gene has CDR1 SGHKS and CDR2 YYEKEE (reference sequence). The CDR3 loop spans 16 amino acids. Concerning this clonotype: Its target is unknown.

Sequenced sample: naive CXCR3+ CD8+ T cells from blood. The subset was: CD45RO-CCR7+CD27+CD95- naive CD8+ T cells expressing CXCR3 (TNR3+). The origin of this receptor is a human donor in good health. Some clones in this sample may be carry-over from other donors' samples. The J gene is TRBJ2-2, the V gene TRBV5-5; lacking DNA, the TRBD1 call made by TCRdb goes unchecked. CDR3 in amino acids: CASSIIRDGGTGELFF.